What follows are 13 T cell receptor beta chains derived from one specimen sequenced in a study of Ad26.COV2.S vaccination and SARS-CoV-2 variants. The protocol was immunoSEQ multiplex PCR, while the TCRdb copy is restricted to in-frame clones and leaves out a portion. The table shows hundreds of thousands of clones, with 90% occurring only once. The treatment denotes: over 15 received Ad26.COV2.S at low or high dose, single or two shots; about 5 received placebo; per-sample allocation not given. Sampling was done on day 63 after the first vaccine or placebo injection. The material sequenced was peripheral blood, taken in a trial of Ad26.COV2.S vaccine versus placebo. Source of these receptors: a person aged 18 to 65 who received the Ad26.COV2.S COVID-19 vaccine or a placebo.

The chain couples TRBV24-1 to TRBJ1-5; TRBD1 is a possible D gene (5 bases). CDR1 and CDR2 from the germline V gene are KGHDR and SFDVKD. Trimming removed 3 bases from V and 4 bases from J, with 9 bases in between. This CDR3 spans 14 amino acids. The CDR3 spells CATSDPGGNQPQHF. CDR3 nucleotide sequence: TGTGCCACCAGTGATCCCGGGGGGAATCAGCCCCAGCATTTT.

This chain uses TRBV6-1 with TRBJ2-7; 11 nucleotides agree with TRBD2. CDR3 length: 17 amino acids. Germline lookup yields CDR1 MNHNS and CDR2 SASEGT. J gave up 9 bases and V 2 bases, and 15 bases lay outside the gene matches. This chain's CDR3 is CASSEFRGQASGRTQYF. DNA for the CDR3: TGTGCCAGCAGTGAATTTCGAGGGCAAGCTAGCGGGAGGACGCAGTACTTC.

The V and J genes are TRBV19 and TRBJ1-2; D is unresolved. V gave up 6 bases and J gave up 4 bases, with 6 bases separating them. This CDR3 region has 11 residues. Germline CDR1 and CDR2: LNHDA and SQIVND (reference sequence). The CDR3 spells CASRQVYGYTF. The CDR3 DNA is TGTGCCAGTAGGCAAGTCTATGGCTACACCTTC.

The V call is TRBV10-3, the J call TRBJ1-1; D unclear. Per the germline V gene, CDR1 is ENHRY and CDR2 is SYGVKD. The CDR3 is made up of 13 amino acids. V was cut by 10 bases and J by 3 bases, with 15 bases left in between. CDR3 DNA sequence: TGTGCCACCCGCGACATGGGAGACACTGAAGCTTTCTTT. This sequence encodes CATRDMGDTEAFF.

The chain links TRBV5-6 to TRBJ1-1, with D unresolved. The CDR3 contains 11 residues. V was shortened by 0 bases and J by 11 bases, with 8 bases between the two germline ends. In germline, CDR1 is SGHDT, CDR2 YYEEEE. CDR3 amino acids: CASSLGGDAFF. CDR3 coding DNA: TGTGCCAGCAGCTTGGGAGGCGACGCTTTCTTT.

The V gene is TRBV28, the J gene TRBJ2-1, with 8 bases identical to TRBD2. The junction had 6 bases not matched to a gene; V was cut back by 3 bases and J by 2 bases. Germline V gene data show CDR1 as MDHEN and CDR2 as SYDVKM. The CDR3 is made up of 16 amino acids. The CDR3 sequence: CASSFYSGDTYNEQFF. DNA of the CDR3: TGTGCCAGCAGTTTTTATAGCGGGGATACCTACAATGAGCAGTTCTTC.

The genes are TRBV7-9 and TRBJ2-1; 9 nucleotides line up with TRBD2. CDR1 SEHNR and CDR2 FQNEAQ come from the germline V gene (reference sequence). The CDR3 has 15 amino acids. The V and J ends lost 5 bases and 6 bases, in that order; junction bases with no gene match: 8. CDR3 bases: TGTGCCAGCAGCGCACCGGGACTAGCACCCAATGAGCAGTTCTTC. Amino acids: CASSAPGLAPNEQFF.

The chain uses TRBV4-3 and TRBJ2-1; TRBD1 matches at 9 bases. The CDR3 extends over 17 amino acids. CDR1 is LGHNA and CDR2 is YSLEER in the germline V gene. Trimming took 0 bases from V and 4 from J; bases not matched to a gene: 7. The chain's CDR3 is CASSQDLRTGAYNEQFF. The CDR3 DNA sequence: TGCGCCAGCAGCCAAGATTTGCGGACAGGGGCATACAATGAGCAGTTCTTC.

The rearrangement joins TRBV2 to TRBJ2-5, with no clear D. Germline CDR1 SNHLY, CDR2 FYNNEI. With 1 base removed from V and 1 base from J, the gap between germline ends came to 7 bases. The CDR3 consists of 14 residues. The CDR3 nucleotides read TGTGCCAGCAGTGAAGGCATCTCCCAAGAGACCCAGTACTTC. Protein: CASSEGISQETQYF. Full variable domain (rest looked up from reference TRBV2 and TRBJ2-5): EPEVTQTPSHQVTQMGQEVILRCVPISNHLYFYWYRQILGQKVEFLVSFYNNEISEKSEIFDDQFSVERPDGSNFTLKIRSTKLEDSAMYFCASSEGISQETQYFGPGTRLLVL.

The chain links TRBV30 to TRBJ2-3, with unresolved D. Germline CDR1 GTSNPN, CDR2 SVGIG (reference sequence). The V end was cut by 4 bases, the J end by 2 bases, with 4 bases between. The CDR3 covers 11 residues. Here the CDR3 DNA reads TGTGCCTGGACCTACACAGATACGCAGTATTTT. It yields the protein CAWTYTDTQYF.

A single count supports this clone. The junction departs from germline at one end; a sequencing error may be responsible. The V call is TRBV6-5, the J call TRBJ2-3; D may match TRBD1 or TRBD2 (5 bases each). Germline V gene lookup returns CDR1 MNHEY and CDR2 SVGAGI. This CDR3 has 13 amino acids. The CDR3 protein is CAGRESNTDTQYF. CDR3 nucleotide sequence: TGTGCCGGCAGGGAGTCAAACACAGATACGCAGTATTTT.

Here the CDR3 reads CASSFAPSGTYNSPLHF. The CDR3 nucleotides read TGTGCCAGCAGCTTTGCTCCGTCCGGGACATATAATTCACCCCTCCACTTT. The genes are TRBV9 and TRBJ1-6; D possibly corresponds to TRBD1 (6 bases). In germline, CDR1 is SGDLS, CDR2 YYNGEE. Trimming shortened V by 4 bases and J by 4 bases, and 18 bases separated the two germline ends. The CDR3 is 17 amino acids.

The chain joins TRBV9 to TRBJ2-2; 13 bases are a match to TRBD2. V trimming: 0 bases; J trimming: 6 bases; junction bases outside the gene matches: 8. The CDR3 runs to 18 residues. Germline CDR1 and CDR2: SGDLS and YYNGEE. The CDR3 loop is CASSVAGGLAGVPGELFF. The CDR3 coding sequence is TGTGCCAGCAGCGTAGCGGGTGGACTAGCGGGAGTACCCGGGGAGCTGTTTTTT.